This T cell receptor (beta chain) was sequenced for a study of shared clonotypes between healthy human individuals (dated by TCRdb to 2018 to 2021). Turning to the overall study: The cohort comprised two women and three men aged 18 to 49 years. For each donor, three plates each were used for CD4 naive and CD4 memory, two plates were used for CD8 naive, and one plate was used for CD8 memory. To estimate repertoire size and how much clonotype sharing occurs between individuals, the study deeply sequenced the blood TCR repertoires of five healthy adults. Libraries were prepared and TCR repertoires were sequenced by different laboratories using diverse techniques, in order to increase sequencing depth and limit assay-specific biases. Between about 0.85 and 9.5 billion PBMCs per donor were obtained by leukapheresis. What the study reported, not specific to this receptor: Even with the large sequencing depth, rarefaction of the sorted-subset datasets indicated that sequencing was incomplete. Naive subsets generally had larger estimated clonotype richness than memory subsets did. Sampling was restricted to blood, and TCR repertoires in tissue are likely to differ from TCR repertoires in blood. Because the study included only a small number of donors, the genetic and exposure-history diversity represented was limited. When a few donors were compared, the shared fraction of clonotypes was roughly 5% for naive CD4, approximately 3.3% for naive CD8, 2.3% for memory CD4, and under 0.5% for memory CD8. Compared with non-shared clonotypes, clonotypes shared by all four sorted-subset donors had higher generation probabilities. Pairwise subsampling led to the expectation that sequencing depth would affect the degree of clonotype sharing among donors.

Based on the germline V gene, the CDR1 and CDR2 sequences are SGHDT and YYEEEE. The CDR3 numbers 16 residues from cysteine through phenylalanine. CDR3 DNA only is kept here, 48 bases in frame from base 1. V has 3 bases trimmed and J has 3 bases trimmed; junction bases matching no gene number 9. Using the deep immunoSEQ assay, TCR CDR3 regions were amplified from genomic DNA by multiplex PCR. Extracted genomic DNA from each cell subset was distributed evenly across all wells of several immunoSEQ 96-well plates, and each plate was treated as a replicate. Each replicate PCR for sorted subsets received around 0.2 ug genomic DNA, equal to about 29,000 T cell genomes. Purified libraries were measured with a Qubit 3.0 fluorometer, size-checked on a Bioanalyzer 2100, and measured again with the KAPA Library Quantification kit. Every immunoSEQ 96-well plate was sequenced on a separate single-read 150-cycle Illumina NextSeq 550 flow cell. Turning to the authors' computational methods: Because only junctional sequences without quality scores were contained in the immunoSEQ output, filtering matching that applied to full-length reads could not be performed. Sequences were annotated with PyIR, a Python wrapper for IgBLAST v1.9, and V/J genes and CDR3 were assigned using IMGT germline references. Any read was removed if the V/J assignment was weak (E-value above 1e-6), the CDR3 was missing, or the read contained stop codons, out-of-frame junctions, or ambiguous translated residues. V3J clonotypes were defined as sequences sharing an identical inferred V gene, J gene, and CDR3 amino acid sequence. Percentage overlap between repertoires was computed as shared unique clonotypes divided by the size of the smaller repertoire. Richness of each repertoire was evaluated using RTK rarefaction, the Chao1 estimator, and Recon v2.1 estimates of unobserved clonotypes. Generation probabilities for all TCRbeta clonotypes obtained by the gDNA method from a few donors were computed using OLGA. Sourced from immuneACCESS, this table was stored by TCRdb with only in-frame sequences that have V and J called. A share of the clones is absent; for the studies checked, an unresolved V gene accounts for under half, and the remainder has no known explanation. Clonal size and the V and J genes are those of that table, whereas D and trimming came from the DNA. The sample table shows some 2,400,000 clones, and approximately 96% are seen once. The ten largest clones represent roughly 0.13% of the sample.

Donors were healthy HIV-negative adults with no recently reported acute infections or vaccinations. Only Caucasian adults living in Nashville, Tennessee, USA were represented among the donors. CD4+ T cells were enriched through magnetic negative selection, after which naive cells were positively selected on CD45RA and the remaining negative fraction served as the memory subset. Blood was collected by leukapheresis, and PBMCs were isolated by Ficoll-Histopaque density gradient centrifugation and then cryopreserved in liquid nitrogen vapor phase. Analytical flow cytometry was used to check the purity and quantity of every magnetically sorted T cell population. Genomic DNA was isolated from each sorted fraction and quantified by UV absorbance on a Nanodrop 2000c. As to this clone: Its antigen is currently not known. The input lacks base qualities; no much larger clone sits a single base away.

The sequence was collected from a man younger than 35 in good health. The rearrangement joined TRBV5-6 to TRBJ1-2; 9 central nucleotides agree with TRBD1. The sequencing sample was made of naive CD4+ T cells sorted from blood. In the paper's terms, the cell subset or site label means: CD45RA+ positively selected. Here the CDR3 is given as CASSSQGARLHYGYTF. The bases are TGTGCCAGCAGCTCACAGGGGGCGCGACTCCACTATGGCTACACCTTC.